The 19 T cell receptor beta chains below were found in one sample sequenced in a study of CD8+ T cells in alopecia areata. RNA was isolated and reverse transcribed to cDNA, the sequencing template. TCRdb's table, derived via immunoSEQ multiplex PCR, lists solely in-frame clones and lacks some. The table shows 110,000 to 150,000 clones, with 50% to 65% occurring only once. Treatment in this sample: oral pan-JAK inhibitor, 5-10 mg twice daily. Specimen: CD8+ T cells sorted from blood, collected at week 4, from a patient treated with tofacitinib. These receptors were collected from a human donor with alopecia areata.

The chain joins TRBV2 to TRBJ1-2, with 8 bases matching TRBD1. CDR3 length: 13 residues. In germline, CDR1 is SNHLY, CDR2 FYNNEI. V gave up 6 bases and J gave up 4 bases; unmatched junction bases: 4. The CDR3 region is CASRSGQGYGYTF. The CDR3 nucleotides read TGTGCCAGCAGATCCGGACAGGGCTATGGCTACACCTTC.

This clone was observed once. The CDR3 loop is CASSPLRRGGPDTQYF. CDR3 coding DNA: TGTGCCAGCAGTCCCCTACGGCGGGGGGGCCCAGATACGCAGTATTTT. This chain links TRBV27 with TRBJ2-3, with 9 bases that match TRBD2. The CDR3 sequence is 16 residues long. Germline CDR1 is MNHEY and CDR2 is SMNVEV (reference sequence). With V trimmed by 5 bases and J by 4 bases, 10 bases remained unmatched.

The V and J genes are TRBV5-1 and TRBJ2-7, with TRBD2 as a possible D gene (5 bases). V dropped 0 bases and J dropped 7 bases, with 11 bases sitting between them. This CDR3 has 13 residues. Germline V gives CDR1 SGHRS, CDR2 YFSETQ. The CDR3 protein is CASSLDRTGEQYF. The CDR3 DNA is TGCGCCAGCAGCTTGGACCGGACGGGAGAGCAGTACTTC.

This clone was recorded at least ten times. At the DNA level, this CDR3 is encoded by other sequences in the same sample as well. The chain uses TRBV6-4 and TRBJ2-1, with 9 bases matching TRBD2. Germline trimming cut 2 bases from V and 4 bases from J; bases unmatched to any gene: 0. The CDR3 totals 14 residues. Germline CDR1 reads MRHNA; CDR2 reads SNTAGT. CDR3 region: CASSDSGGYNEQFF. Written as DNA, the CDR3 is TGTGCCAGCAGTGACAGCGGGGGGTACAATGAGCAGTTCTTC.

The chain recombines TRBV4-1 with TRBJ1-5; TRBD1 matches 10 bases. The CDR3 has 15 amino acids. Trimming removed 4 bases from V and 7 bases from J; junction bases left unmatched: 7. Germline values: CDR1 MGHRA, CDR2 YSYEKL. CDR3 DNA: TGCGCCAGCAGCCGCCCCGGGACAGGGGCCCAGCCCCAGCATTTT. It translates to CASSRPGTGAQPQHF.

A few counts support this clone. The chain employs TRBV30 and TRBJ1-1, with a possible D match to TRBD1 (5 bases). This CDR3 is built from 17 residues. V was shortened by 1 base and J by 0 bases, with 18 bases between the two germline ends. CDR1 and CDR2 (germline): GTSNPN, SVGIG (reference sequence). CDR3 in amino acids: CAWSGDFWGSVNTEAFF. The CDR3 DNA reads TGTGCCTGGAGTGGGGATTTTTGGGGGAGCGTGAACACTGAAGCTTTCTTT.

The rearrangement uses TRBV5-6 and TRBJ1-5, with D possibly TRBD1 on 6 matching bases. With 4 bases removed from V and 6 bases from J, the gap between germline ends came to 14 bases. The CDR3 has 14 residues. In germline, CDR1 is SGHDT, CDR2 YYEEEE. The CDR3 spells CASSGTGKTQPQHF. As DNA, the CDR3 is TGTGCCAGCAGCGGAACAGGGAAGACTCAGCCCCAGCATTTT.

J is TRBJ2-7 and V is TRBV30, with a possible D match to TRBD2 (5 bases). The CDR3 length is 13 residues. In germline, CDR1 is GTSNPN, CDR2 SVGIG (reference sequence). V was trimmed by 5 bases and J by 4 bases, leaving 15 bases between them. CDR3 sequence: CAWEQSGDYEQYF. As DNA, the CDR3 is TGTGCCTGGGAACAATCCGGGGATTACGAGCAGTACTTC.

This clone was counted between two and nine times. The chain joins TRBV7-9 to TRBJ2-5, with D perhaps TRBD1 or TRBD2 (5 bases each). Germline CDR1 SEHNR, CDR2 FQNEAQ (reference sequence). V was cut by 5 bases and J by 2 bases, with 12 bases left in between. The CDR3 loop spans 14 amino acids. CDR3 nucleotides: TGTGCCAGCAGCAGCGGACGGACACAAGAGACCCAGTACTTC. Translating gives CASSSGRTQETQYF.

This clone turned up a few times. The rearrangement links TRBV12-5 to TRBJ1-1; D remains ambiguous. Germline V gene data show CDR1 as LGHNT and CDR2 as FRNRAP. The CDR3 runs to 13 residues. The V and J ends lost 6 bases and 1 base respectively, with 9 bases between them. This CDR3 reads CASGLGRNTEAFF. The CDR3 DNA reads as TGTGCTAGTGGGCTGGGCCGGAACACTGAAGCTTTCTTT.

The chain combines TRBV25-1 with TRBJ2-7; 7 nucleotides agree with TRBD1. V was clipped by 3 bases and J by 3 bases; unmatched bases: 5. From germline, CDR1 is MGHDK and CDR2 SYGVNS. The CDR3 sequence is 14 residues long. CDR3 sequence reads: CASSDPRTGYEQYF. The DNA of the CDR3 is TGTGCCAGCAGTGATCCTCGGACAGGCTACGAGCAGTACTTC.

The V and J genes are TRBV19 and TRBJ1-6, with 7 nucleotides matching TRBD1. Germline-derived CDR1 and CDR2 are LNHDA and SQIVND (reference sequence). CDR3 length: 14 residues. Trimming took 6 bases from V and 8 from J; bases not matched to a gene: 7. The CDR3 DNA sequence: TGTGCCAGTAGCACCGTCAGGGGGGATTCACCCCTCCACTTT. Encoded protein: CASSTVRGDSPLHF. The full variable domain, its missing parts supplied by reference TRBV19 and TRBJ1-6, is DGGITQSPKYLFRKEGQNVTLSCEQNLNHDAMYWYRQDPGQGLRLIYYSQIVNDFQKGDIAEGYSVSREKKESFPLTVTSAQKNPTAFYLCASSTVRGDSPLHFGNGTRLTVT.

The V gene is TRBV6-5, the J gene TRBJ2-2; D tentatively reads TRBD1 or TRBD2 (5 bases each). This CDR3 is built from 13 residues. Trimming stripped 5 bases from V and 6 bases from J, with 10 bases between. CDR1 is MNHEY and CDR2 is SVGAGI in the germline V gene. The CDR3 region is CASSQGVAGELFF. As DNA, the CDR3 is TGTGCCAGCAGTCAGGGAGTCGCCGGGGAGCTGTTTTTT.

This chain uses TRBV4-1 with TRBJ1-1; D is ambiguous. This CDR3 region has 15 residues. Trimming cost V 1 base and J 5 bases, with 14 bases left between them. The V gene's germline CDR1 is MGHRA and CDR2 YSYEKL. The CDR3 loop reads CASSQGATTRTEAFF. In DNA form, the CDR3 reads TGCGCCAGCAGCCAAGGTGCCACGACGAGGACTGAAGCTTTCTTT.

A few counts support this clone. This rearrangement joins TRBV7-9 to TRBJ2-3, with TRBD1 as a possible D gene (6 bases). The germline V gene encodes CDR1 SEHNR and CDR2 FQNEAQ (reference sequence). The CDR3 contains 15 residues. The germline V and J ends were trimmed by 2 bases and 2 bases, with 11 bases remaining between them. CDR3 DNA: TGTGCCAGCAGCTTACCCGGACAGAACACAGATACGCAGTATTTT. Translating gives CASSLPGQNTDTQYF.

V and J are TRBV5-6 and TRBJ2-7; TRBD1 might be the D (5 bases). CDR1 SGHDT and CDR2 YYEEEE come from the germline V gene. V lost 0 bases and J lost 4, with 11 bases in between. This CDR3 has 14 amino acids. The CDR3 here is CASSLGRDLYEQYF. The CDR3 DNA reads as TGTGCCAGCAGCTTGGGCAGGGATCTATACGAGCAGTACTTC.

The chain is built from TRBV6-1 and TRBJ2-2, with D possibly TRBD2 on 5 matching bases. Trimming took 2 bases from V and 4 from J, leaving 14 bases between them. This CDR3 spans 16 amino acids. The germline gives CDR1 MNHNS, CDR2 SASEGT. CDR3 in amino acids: CASSEKSGDGTGELFF. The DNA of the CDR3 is TGTGCCAGCAGTGAAAAGAGCGGCGACGGCACCGGGGAGCTGTTTTTT.

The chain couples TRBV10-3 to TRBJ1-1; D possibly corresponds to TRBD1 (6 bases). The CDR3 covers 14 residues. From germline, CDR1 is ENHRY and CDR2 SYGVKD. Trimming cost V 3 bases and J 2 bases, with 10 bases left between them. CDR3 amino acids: CAISDRGGNTEAFF. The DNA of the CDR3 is TGTGCCATCAGTGATCGAGGGGGAAACACTGAAGCTTTCTTT.

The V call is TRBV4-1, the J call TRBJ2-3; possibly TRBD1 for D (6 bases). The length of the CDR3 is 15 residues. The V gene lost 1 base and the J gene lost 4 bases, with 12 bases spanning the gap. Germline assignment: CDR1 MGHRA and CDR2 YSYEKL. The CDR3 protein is CASSQVPPGADTQYF. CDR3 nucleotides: TGCGCCAGCAGCCAAGTACCTCCAGGGGCAGATACGCAGTATTTT.